The next 25 T cell receptor beta chains were all read from a single sample in a study of CXCR3-negative and CXCR3-positive naive CD8 T cells. Study-wide findings and caveats: CXCR3-positive naive cells carried more hydrophobic TRB CDR3s than CXCR3-negative ones.

Their antigen targets remain unknown. The libraries of TRB cDNA were constructed through 5' RACE using UMI labels. TCRdb reanalyzed the 5' RACE reads, giving one entry per CDR3 protein sequence and no DNA. In all, the sample yields 130,000 to 150,000 distinct CDR3 sequences. Sequenced sample: naive CXCR3+ CD8+ T cells from blood. Specified subset: CD45RO-CCR7+CD27+CD95- naive CD8+ T cells expressing CXCR3 (TNR3+). The receptor set was obtained from a human donor in good health. Some clones in this sample may be carry-over from other donors' samples.

The rearrangement joins TRBV3-1 to TRBJ2-3; TCRdb gives TRBD1 as the D gene, but with no DNA this cannot be confirmed. The CDR3 runs 14 residues. Per the germline V gene, CDR1 is LGHDT and CDR2 is YNNKEL (reference sequence). The CDR3 sequence: CASSQDSGPDTQYF.

The chain recombines TRBV29-1 with TRBJ2-7. The CDR3 has 13 residues. From germline, CDR1 is SQVTM and CDR2 ANQGSEA. CDR3 sequence reads: CSVDGGEPYEQYF.

The V and J genes are TRBV7-9 and TRBJ2-2; checking the TCRdb D call of TRBD1 is not possible without DNA. The CDR3 is 15 residues long. CDR1 SEHNR and CDR2 FQNEAQ come from the germline V gene (reference sequence). The CDR3 here is CASGFQGADTGELFF. The whole variable domain, filled in from reference TRBV7-9 and TRBJ2-2, reads DTGVSQNPRHKITKRGQNVTFRCDPISEHNRLYWYRQTLGQGPEFLTYFQNEAQLEKSRLLSDRFSAERPKGSFSTLEIQRTEQGDSAMYLCASGFQGADTGELFFGEGSRLTVL.

The rearrangement joins TRBV5-1 to TRBJ1-3. The CDR3 covers 15 residues. Germline V lookup: CDR1 SGHRS, CDR2 YFSETQ. CDR3 loop: CASSSEGSSGNTIYF. The full variable domain, rest sourced from reference TRBV5-1 and TRBJ1-3, is KAGVTQTPRYLIKTRGQQVTLSCSPISGHRSVSWYQQTPGQGLQFLFEYFSETQRNKGNFPGRFSGRQFSNSRSEMNVSTLELGDSALYLCASSSEGSSGNTIYFGEGSWLTVV.

The chain uses TRBV6-6 and TRBJ2-1; there is no DNA to check the TCRdb D call of TRBD2. Germline CDR1 is MNHNY and CDR2 is SVGAGI (reference sequence). There are 17 residues in the CDR3. The CDR3 sequence is CASSYPVGAGVYNEQFF.

The chain employs TRBV4-1 and TRBJ2-1; TCRdb reports TRBD1, a call that lacks DNA to check it against. CDR1 is MGHRA and CDR2 is YSYEKL in the germline V gene. The CDR3 is made up of 14 amino acids. The CDR3 spells CASSRVGGYNEEFF.

The chain is built from TRBV4-3 and TRBJ2-1; the D gene TCRdb calls, TRBD2, cannot be checked with no DNA. Germline CDR1 and CDR2: LGHNA and YSLEER. This CDR3 is built from 15 residues. This CDR3 is CASSQIRGGYGEQFF.

The genes are TRBV13 and TRBJ2-7; TCRdb's assignment of TRBD1 cannot be checked, as there is no DNA. CDR3 size: 15 residues. Germline assignment: CDR1 PRHDT and CDR2 FYEKMQ (reference sequence). The CDR3 here is CASSLGSGHLGGQYF.

V and J are TRBV4-3 and TRBJ2-7; TCRdb reports TRBD2, a call that lacks DNA to check it against. CDR1 LGHNA and CDR2 YSLEER come from the germline V gene. The CDR3 covers 15 residues. The CDR3 is CASSQTIEGSYEQYF.

The chain employs TRBV27 and TRBJ1-1; the TCRdb D gene call, TRBD1, has no DNA to confirm it. Germline CDR1 is MNHEY and CDR2 is SMNVEV (reference sequence). CDR3 length: 14 residues. CDR3 sequence: CASRQTGMNTEAFF.

J is TRBJ2-1 and V is TRBV3-1. The CDR3 is made up of 15 amino acids. CDR1 is LGHDT and CDR2 is YNNKEL in the germline V gene (reference sequence). The CDR3 sequence: CASSLTERAYNEQFF.

The V and J genes are TRBV18 and TRBJ2-7; TCRdb outputs TRBD2, but without DNA this stays unchecked. CDR1 and CDR2 from the germline V gene are KGHSH and LQKENI. The CDR3 is 16 amino acids. The CDR3 region is CASSPVSRGLAYEQYF.

The chain has TRBV27 and TRBJ2-2. The CDR3 runs to 13 residues. Germline CDR1 and CDR2: MNHEY and SMNVEV (reference sequence). CDR3 region: CASSLNPTGELFF.

The V call is TRBV7-3, the J call TRBJ2-1; absent DNA, TCRdb's TRBD1 call cannot be checked. Looked up from germline, CDR1 is SGHTA and CDR2 is FQGTGA. This CDR3 has 15 residues. This chain's CDR3 is CASSWDPTALNEQFF.

The CDR3 protein is CASSATDRVNTEAFF. The chain employs TRBV7-9 and TRBJ1-1; lacking DNA, the TRBD1 call made by TCRdb goes unchecked. The CDR3 length is 15 residues. Germline CDR1 reads SEHNR; CDR2 reads FQNEAQ (reference sequence).

The chain links TRBV29-1 to TRBJ2-7; the TRBD1 assignment by TCRdb is unverifiable without DNA. Germline CDR1 and CDR2: SQVTM and ANQGSEA. The CDR3 is 14 residues long. The CDR3 sequence is CSVEPLDREHEQYF.

V is TRBV7-9 and J is TRBJ1-1; the D call of TRBD1 rests on TCRdb alone, since no DNA is present to check it. CDR3 length: 15 amino acids. Per the germline V gene, CDR1 is SEHNR and CDR2 is FQNEAQ (reference sequence). Here the CDR3 reads CASSWDDREGTEVFF.

This chain uses TRBV6-6 with TRBJ2-1; TCRdb lists TRBD1, though no DNA is available to test this call. The CDR3 sequence is 17 residues long. Germline V gene lookup returns CDR1 MNHNY and CDR2 SVGAGI (reference sequence). The CDR3 reads CASIGGLEVGSYNEQFF.

The rearrangement uses TRBV7-3 and TRBJ1-2; the D gene TCRdb calls, TRBD1, cannot be checked with no DNA. The germline gives CDR1 SGHTA, CDR2 FQGTGA. The CDR3 has 15 residues. The CDR3 sequence is CASSLSGTSDYGYTF.

The V call is TRBV18, the J call TRBJ2-7. Per germline, CDR1 KGHSH and CDR2 LQKENI. This CDR3 has 14 amino acids. This CDR3 is CASSPLQASYEQYF.

This chain connects TRBV9 to TRBJ2-7; TCRdb calls TRBD2, which cannot be checked without DNA. CDR3 length equals 15 residues. Germline loops: CDR1 SGDLS, CDR2 YYNGEE. This CDR3 reads CASSPHAGVRYEQYF.

The CDR3 here is CASNGRGVVNTEAFF. This chain joins TRBV23-1 and TRBJ1-1. TRBV23-1 is placed among ORFs of uncertain function. CDR3 length: 15 amino acids.

The chain is built from TRBV6-2 or TRBV6-3 and TRBJ1-1. CDR3 length: 13 amino acids. CDR1 and CDR2 from the germline V gene are MNHEY and SVGEGT. The CDR3 here is CASSYNPRFEAFF.

The chain employs TRBV2 and TRBJ1-2. The V gene's germline CDR1 is SNHLY and CDR2 FYNNEI. This CDR3 has 13 residues. CDR3 loop: CASRDNPNYGYTF.

This chain links TRBV27 with TRBJ2-5; TCRdb reports TRBD1, a call that lacks DNA to check it against. The germline V gene has CDR1 MNHEY and CDR2 SMNVEV (reference sequence). The CDR3 contains 13 residues. This CDR3 is CASSPWGEETQYF.